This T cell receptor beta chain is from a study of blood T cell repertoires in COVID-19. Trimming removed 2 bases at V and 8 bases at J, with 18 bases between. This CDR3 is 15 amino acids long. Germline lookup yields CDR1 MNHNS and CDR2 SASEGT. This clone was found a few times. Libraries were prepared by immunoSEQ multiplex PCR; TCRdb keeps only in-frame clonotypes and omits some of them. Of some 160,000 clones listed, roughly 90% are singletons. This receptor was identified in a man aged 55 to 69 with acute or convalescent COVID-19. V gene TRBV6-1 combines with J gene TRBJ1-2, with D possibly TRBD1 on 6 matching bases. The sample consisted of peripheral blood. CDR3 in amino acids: CASSEFDRTTRGYTF. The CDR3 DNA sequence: TGTGCCAGCAGTGAATTTGACAGGACCACTAGGGGCTACACCTTC.